This record looks at one TCR beta chain sequence and its context. The antigen is not known. CDR1 is SGHDT, CDR2 YYEEEE, per germline. This CDR3 has 11 amino acids. V lost 4 bases, J lost 7 bases, and 8 bases lay in between. The source of the sample is a study of beta chain features in type 1 diabetes. Study-level results: PCR could preferentially amplify shorter templates, alike in patients and controls. Highly expressing activated T cells could be over-counted with a cDNA template. Type 1 diabetes patients had TCRB CDR3s that were shorter (moderately but significantly so) in all four CD4+ subsets.

Expressed TCRB transcripts were sequenced because the isolated RNA had all been reverse transcribed beforehand. Data came from immunoSEQ multiplex PCR; TCRdb stores just in-frame clones and leaves some out. This sample has 600,000 to 750,000 clones, with about an eighth found just once. Sequenced: naive CD4+ T cells from blood. The receptor was derived from a young man with type 1 diabetes. This sequence joins TRBV5-6 and TRBJ1-1, with D unresolved. CDR3 bases: TGTGCCAGCAGCAGAACAGTTGAAGCTTTCTTT. Translated: CASSRTVEAFF.